This TCR beta chain was recorded in a study of T cell responses to AZD1222 COVID-19 vaccine (TCRdb year 2021). Broadly, across the study: A total of over 230 trial participants underwent TCR sequencing, of whom under 220 had received two doses of AZD1222 and 26 had received two doses of the MenACWY control vaccine. Enrollment into the trials was organized by age into subgroups of 18-55, 56-69 and 70-plus years, and those subgroups contained roughly 140, 27 and 60 TCR-sequenced participants, respectively.

Remarks on this clone: This receptor's antigen is unknown. The sample holds no much larger clone one base away, and base qualities are not on file.

The time point label for this specimen denotes: about 28 days (+/-7) after the second vaccine dose. Because spike-specific TCR depth and breadth did not differ between the two schedules, AZD1222 recipients who got a second dose at roughly 4 weeks were pooled with those who got a second dose at roughly 12 weeks. Samples from vaccinated people were obtained from the UK trials COV001 and COV002, which included a single-blind randomized controlled phase 2/3 trial of AZD1222 (ChAdOx1 nCoV-19) in healthy adults. For TCRbeta chain sequencing, PBMC samples were collected from trial participants at day 0 and at day 28 after the second dose. The CDR3 regions of human TCRbeta chains were subjected to immunosequencing. As for the authors' bioinformatics: TCRs in the repertoires were compared against a reference library of SARS-CoV-2-specific TCRs that had been generated with the MIRA antigen-specificity platform. Breadth was defined as the fraction of unique TCRs that were SARS-CoV-2-associated, and depth was defined as the fraction of total T cells that were SARS-CoV-2-associated. Using the MIRA data, every spike-specific TCR was mapped to the spike region that the TCR reacted to and assigned to either a CD4 or a CD8 class. Log10-transformed breadth and depth values were compared by one-way ANOVA with Sidak's multiple comparisons tests. This immuneACCESS table, as held by TCRdb, lists in-frame sequences with V and J called but not all clones. Of the missing ones, under half trace to an unresolved V gene in checked studies; the others have no known cause. V and J calls and clone size are as listed in that table; D and trimming were resolved from the DNA. This sample is represented by 130,000 or so clones; approximately 91% of them were singletons. The top ten hold approximately 2% of the sample.

Paper-wide results and their limitations: Vaccine-associated CD4 TCRs spanned the whole spike protein, with dominant responses in regions 160-218 and 743-854. Reportedly, close to half of the unique spike-specific TCRs recognized epitopes lying outside the regions that are mutated in the B.1.351 and B.1.1.7 variants. Spike-specific TCR breadth and depth rose significantly after two AZD1222 doses compared with day 0 and with MenACWY recipients. Participants were mostly white British, with more females than males. The authors suggested clonal diversity may have been underestimated. In the small 56-69-year group, the increase in depth fell short of significance, most likely because of low power. Because no day 14 peak-response samples were available, the repertoires could be characterized only after the peak T cell response. Conclusions about previously exposed vaccinees are limited, since just 5 to 7 AZD1222 recipients were seropositive for SARS-CoV-2 at baseline.

V gives up 7 bases and J gives up 6 bases, and the segment between their germline ends measures 12 bases. Sequences ENHRY (CDR1) and SYGVKD (CDR2) are obtained from the germline V gene. The CDR3, from cysteine to phenylalanine, totals 13 residues. Only the CDR3 part of the read is kept: 39 bases, read in frame from the first base. The chain is assembled from TRBV10-3 and TRBJ2-2; the D region possibly corresponds to TRBD2 (5 bases align). The source of this sequence is an adult who received the AZD1222 COVID-19 vaccine. The sequences come from peripheral blood, collected 28 days after the second AZD1222 dose. In nucleotide form, the sequence is TGTGCCATCAACTCGGACGGGGCCGGGGAGCTGTTTTTT. It translates as CAINSDGAGELFF.